This entry lists 26 T cell receptor beta chains sequenced from one sample in a study of prognosis after radiotherapy for stage I lung cancer. Amplification of TCR beta CDR3 from genomic DNA used two-round multiplex PCR. First-round PCR employed TRBV- and TRBJ-specific primers for each gene. TCRdb re-called the multiplex PCR reads through MiXCR, storing one row per CDR3 protein. The profile shows fewer than 40,000 distinct CDR3 sequences, about 31% of them singletons. The source material was PBMCs, sampled before or after stereotactic body radiation therapy (not recorded which). Every receptor here comes from a donor over 45 with non-small cell lung cancer.

Worth noting for this clonotype: The germline gene is not matched at one end of the junction; a read error may be the cause. V gene TRBV5-8 combines with J gene TRBJ2-1; D remains ambiguous. CDR3 size: 13 residues. CDR1 and CDR2 (germline): SGHTS, YDEGEE. The CDR3 spells CASILGRYNEQFF. The CDR3 DNA is TGTGCCAGCATCTTGGGCAGATACAATGAGCAGTTCTTC.

Comments on this clonotype: A far larger clone is one base from this, pointing to a likely read error. The V call is TRBV6-6, the J call TRBJ2-2; 7 positions agree with TRBD2. CDR1 is MNHNY and CDR2 is SVGAGI in the germline V gene (reference sequence). The CDR3 has 17 residues. CDR3 DNA sequence: TGTGCCAGCAGTTACTCGGGTTCGCGGGGGAACACCTGGGAGCTGTTTTTT. Amino acid sequence: CASSYSGSRGNTWELFF.

This clonotype was seen at least ten times. The chain couples TRBV5-1 to TRBJ1-1; unclear D gene. The germline V gene has CDR1 SGHRS and CDR2 YFSETQ. The CDR3 runs 14 residues. V lost 1 base and J lost 11, with 18 bases in between. The CDR3 here is CASSLKPDPRGAFF. DNA for the CDR3: TGCGCCAGCAGCTTGAAGCCGGACCCCCGTGGGGCTTTCTTT.

The J gene is TRBJ2-7, the V gene TRBV30; 8 nucleotides align to TRBD1. Per the germline V gene, CDR1 is GTSNPN and CDR2 is SVGIG (reference sequence). CDR3 length: 11 residues. Losses at the gene ends were 2 bases for V and 13 bases for J; bases not matched to a gene: 7. The CDR3 coding sequence is TGTGCCTGGAGTCTCTTAGGACAGGGTTACTTC. It specifies CAWSLLGQGYF.

The rearrangement links TRBV7-8 to TRBJ1-2, with 7 bases lining up with TRBD1. V lost 10 bases, J lost 4 bases, and 18 bases stayed unmatched. The CDR3 runs to 16 residues. In germline, CDR1 is SGHVS, CDR2 FQNEAQ. The CDR3 region has the DNA TGTGCCATCATCCCGCCGACAGGGATGGGGGTCTATGGCTACACCTTC. Its translation: CAIIPPTGMGVYGYTF. Full variable domain (remainder filled in from reference TRBV7-8 and TRBJ1-2): GAGVSQSPRYKVAKRGQDVALRCDPISGHVSLFWYQQALGQGPEFLTYFQNEAQLDKSGLPSDRFFAERPEGSVSTLKIQRTQQEDSAVYLCAIIPPTGMGVYGYTFGSGTRLTVV.

This clonotype was counted many times. V gene TRBV3-1 combines with J gene TRBJ2-5; D ambiguous. Trimming left V 3 bases short and J 1 base short, with 3 bases between. Germline CDR1 reads LGHDT; CDR2 reads YNNKEL (reference sequence). The CDR3 totals 12 residues. CDR3 region: CASSQTQETQYF. The CDR3 DNA is TGTGCCAGCAGCCAGACCCAAGAGACCCAGTACTTC.

About this clonotype: A much larger clonotype is one base distant, so this may be a read error. The chain has TRBV5-1 and TRBJ2-7, with D uncertain. This CDR3 has 15 amino acids. V lost 4 bases, J lost 6 bases, and 20 bases lay in between. CDR1 is SGHRS and CDR2 is YFSETQ in the germline V gene. The CDR3 loop reads CASSRSTVSAAEQYF. The CDR3 DNA follows: TGCGCCAGCAGCCGGTCAACGGTATCCGCTGCCGAGCAGTACTTC.

Of note for this clonotype: It is likely a read error: a sequence one base away is far more abundant. The chain employs TRBV6-8 and TRBJ1-2, with TRBD1 matching over 9 bases. The germline V gene encodes CDR1 MNHGY and CDR2 SAAAGT. This CDR3 has 19 residues. After removal of 7 bases from V and 2 bases from J, the junction contained 20 bases not matched to a gene. The CDR3 sequence is CASIPAGDPWTGANYGYTF. The CDR3 DNA sequence: TGTGCCAGCATCCCCGCGGGGGACCCTTGGACAGGGGCGAACTATGGCTACACCTTC.

This chain connects TRBV5-1 to TRBJ1-4, with unresolved D. Trimming left V 4 bases short and J 7 bases short, with 11 bases between. The CDR3 has 13 amino acids. CDR1 is SGHRS and CDR2 is YFSETQ in the germline V gene. The CDR3 here is CASSPNCGEKLFF. In DNA form, the CDR3 reads TGCGCCAGCAGCCCCAACTGCGGTGAAAAACTGTTTTTT.

Ten or more counts support this clonotype. The chain has TRBV20-1 and TRBJ2-4; 9 bases are shared with TRBD1. Germline CDR1 and CDR2: DFQATT and SNEGSKA (reference sequence). After removal of 5 bases from V and 0 bases from J, the junction contained 2 bases not matched to a gene. This CDR3 comprises 14 residues. The CDR3 reads CSAEDRGAKNIQYF. The CDR3 region has the DNA TGCAGTGCTGAGGACAGGGGAGCCAAAAACATTCAGTACTTC.

The rearrangement uses TRBV6-5 and TRBJ1-4, with D tentatively TRBD1 (5 bases). The V and J ends lost 2 bases and 0 bases respectively, with 13 bases between them. Germline V gene sequence: CDR1 MNHEY, CDR2 SVGAGI. The CDR3 extends over 17 amino acids. The CDR3 protein is CASSYRGVGATNEKLFF. The CDR3, as DNA: TGTGCCAGCAGTTACCGGGGCGTGGGGGCAACTAATGAAAAACTGTTTTTT.

The sample holds many counts of this clonotype. The gene calls are TRBV6-1 and TRBJ2-5; the match to TRBD2 covers 7 bases. With 7 bases clipped from V and 4 bases from J, the junction kept 9 bases outside the gene matches. Looked up from germline, CDR1 is MNHNS and CDR2 is SASEGT. The length of the CDR3 is 14 residues. Here the CDR3 DNA reads TGTGCCAGCACCCTACGTAGGGAGGGAGAGACCCAGTACTTC. Translating gives CASTLRREGETQYF.

In the case of this clonotype: Given a far larger clone just one base away, this is likely a sequencing read error. V is TRBV6-4 and J is TRBJ1-2, with 8 bases fitting TRBD1. J lost 3 bases, V lost 6 bases, and 18 bases had no gene match. Germline lookup yields CDR1 MRHNA and CDR2 SNTAGT. The CDR3 consists of 18 residues. This CDR3 is CASSPGVTGAAGYYGYTF. The CDR3 nucleotides are TGTGCCAGCAGCCCAGGGGTGACAGGGGCCGCAGGCTACTATGGCTACACCTTC.

This clonotype was counted at least ten times. The chain uses TRBV6-1 and TRBJ1-4, with 7 positions matching TRBD1. This CDR3 is built from 14 residues. Unmatched junction bases numbered 8, after V lost 6 bases and J lost 7 bases. Germline CDR1 is MNHNS and CDR2 is SASEGT. The CDR3 loop reads CASRPGQWAEKLFF. In DNA, the CDR3 is TGTGCCAGCAGACCGGGACAGTGGGCTGAAAAACTGTTTTTT.

In its sample, this clonotype was seen many times. The genes are TRBV20-1 and TRBJ2-5, with TRBD1 as a possible D gene (6 bases). This CDR3 contains 12 residues. Between the trimmed V and J ends, which lost 2 bases and 3 bases, there was a span of 7 bases. CDR1 and CDR2 from the germline V gene are DFQATT and SNEGSKA (reference sequence). In nucleotides, the CDR3 is TGCAGTGCTAGATACAGGGAAGAGACCCAGTACTTC. It is translated as CSARYREETQYF.

This chain uses TRBV4-3 with TRBJ2-5; TRBD1 might be the D (5 bases). Per the germline V gene, CDR1 is LGHNA and CDR2 is YSLEER. Deletions cut 4 bases from V and 2 bases from J, with 8 bases between. This CDR3 has 13 amino acids. The CDR3 nucleotides are TGCGCCAGCAGCCCAGGGTTACAAGAGACCCAGTACTTC. Protein: CASSPGLQETQYF.

The sample holds many counts of this clonotype. The genes are TRBV6-1 and TRBJ1-2; no definite D call. The CDR3 extends over 15 amino acids. CDR1 and CDR2 (germline): MNHNS, SASEGT. The V and J ends lost 5 bases and 2 bases respectively, with 15 bases between them. The CDR3 loop is CASSPRGRGNYGYTF. Here the CDR3 DNA reads TGTGCCAGCAGTCCCCGCGGGAGAGGGAACTATGGCTACACCTTC.

In its sample, this clonotype was seen many times. This chain uses TRBV4-1 with TRBJ1-5; a weak D match, TRBD1 (5 bases). In germline, CDR1 is MGHRA, CDR2 YSYEKL. V lost 4 bases, J lost 5 bases, and 15 bases lay in between. CDR3 length: 15 residues. The CDR3 loop reads CASSPDSSMDQPQHF. The DNA for the CDR3 is TGCGCCAGCAGCCCTGACAGTTCGATGGATCAGCCCCAGCATTTT.

This clonotype was seen ten or more times. The genes are TRBV7-9 and TRBJ1-2, with D possibly TRBD1 on 5 matching bases. With 5 bases removed from V and 3 bases from J, the gap between germline ends came to 7 bases. The CDR3 is 12 amino acids. CDR1 is SEHNR, CDR2 FQNEAQ, per germline (reference sequence). CDR3 sequence (DNA): TGTGCCAGCAGCCAGGGAGACTATGGCTACACCTTC. Protein: CASSQGDYGYTF.

This clonotype was found many times. This chain uses TRBV6-2 or TRBV6-3 with TRBJ2-4, with D perhaps matching TRBD1 or TRBD2 (6 bases each). The V gene lost 4 bases and the J gene lost 3 bases, with 13 bases spanning the gap. The CDR3 runs to 15 residues. Looked up from germline, CDR1 is MNHEY and CDR2 is SVGEGT. CDR3 amino acids: CASSFGGGGKNIQYF. The CDR3 coding sequence is TGTGCCAGCAGTTTCGGTGGAGGGGGCAAAAACATTCAGTACTTC.

Notes on this clonotype: One end of the junction does not line up with germline, which may come from a read error. The chain couples TRBV28 to TRBJ2-2; the match to TRBD2 covers 7 bases. Germline V gene data show CDR1 as MDHEN and CDR2 as SYDVKM. The CDR3 consists of 17 residues. The CDR3: CASSLYAGVPGTGELFF. The CDR3 DNA reads TGTGCCAGCAGCTTATATGCGGGGGTCCCCGGAACCGGGGAGCTGTTTTTT.

The gene calls are TRBV7-3 and TRBJ2-1, with 8 bases that match TRBD2. Losses at the gene ends were 6 bases for V and 1 base for J; bases not matched to a gene: 5. The CDR3 has 15 residues. Germline V gives CDR1 SGHTA, CDR2 FQGTGA. The CDR3 DNA reads as TGTGCCAGCAGTGATTTAGCGGGGTCCTACAATGAGCAGTTCTTC. Translated: CASSDLAGSYNEQFF.

A note on this clonotype: It may be a read error: a sequence one base away is much more abundant. The CDR3 region has the DNA TGTGCCTGGATCCCCCGCGGGTGGGGGAGAACTGAAGCTTTCTTT. Its translation is CAWIPRGWGRTEAFF. The chain combines TRBV30 with TRBJ1-1; TRBD1 is a possible D gene (5 bases). The V gene's germline CDR1 is GTSNPN and CDR2 SVGIG (reference sequence). Trimming cost V 4 bases and J 5 bases, with 20 bases left between them. The CDR3 length is 15 residues.

This clonotype has ten or more counts. The rearrangement links TRBV7-9 to TRBJ2-7; possibly TRBD1 or TRBD2 for D (5 bases each). CDR1 is SEHNR and CDR2 is FQNEAQ in the germline V gene (reference sequence). Trimming removed 5 bases at V and 5 bases at J, with 13 bases between. The CDR3 contains 13 residues. The CDR3 protein is CASSDSGTDEQYF. CDR3 nucleotides: TGTGCCAGCAGCGACTCCGGGACGGACGAGCAGTACTTC.

This clonotype was seen many times. The rearrangement joins TRBV3-1 to TRBJ2-7, with 7 bases aligning to TRBD1. CDR3 length: 12 amino acids. Per germline, CDR1 LGHDT and CDR2 YNNKEL (reference sequence). The ends lost 5 bases at V and 6 bases at J; junction bases unmatched: 4. The CDR3 spells CASSYRGREQYF. As DNA, the CDR3 is TGTGCCAGCAGCTACAGGGGTCGCGAGCAGTACTTC.

V usage is TRBV4-2 and J usage is TRBJ2-5, with 7 bases identical to TRBD2. From germline, CDR1 is LGHNA and CDR2 YNFKEQ. V lost 0 bases and J lost 5; bases outside the gene matches: 3. The length of the CDR3 is 14 residues. The CDR3 loop reads CASSQESGRETQYF. CDR3 bases: TGTGCCAGCAGCCAAGAGTCCGGGAGGGAGACCCAGTACTTC.